This TCR beta chain was found in a study of T cell repertoires in cytomegalovirus infection (dated by TCRdb to about 2019). About the study as a whole: Alongside well-studied HLA-B-restricted epitopes, the peptide stimulations were aimed at recently identified HLA-C-restricted CMV epitopes, whose presentation resists viral immunomodulation. Because public TCR beta signatures pointed to carriage of CMV infection together with the matching HLA type, the HLA type of each donor mattered for the analysis.

Concerning this clonotype itself: The target of this receptor is not known. No per-base quality is available; no much larger clone lies one base away.

V is reduced by 6 bases and J by 5 bases, leaving a spacing of 14 bases between them. The germline V gene provides CDR1 MDHEN and CDR2 SYDVKM. There are 14 amino acids in the CDR3, from cysteine to phenylalanine inclusive. Only the CDR3 region is kept as DNA, spanning 42 bases read in frame from base 1. The instrument given in TCRdb is Illumina HiSeq 1500. In-frame beta chains were kept once TCRdb had trimmed the public reads at Q25 with fastp and called clones with MiXCR. Under each unique CDR3 protein, matching rows form one entry showing the most common genes and DNA. The sample table lists 900,000 to 950,000 distinct CDR3 sequences, roughly 30% of them with a count of one. Of the sample, over 13% falls within the top ten clones. The sample's treatment or condition, from its label and the paper: in vitro stimulation with specific CMV peptide epitopes to enrich CMV-specific T cells. Results the study describes overall, beyond this receptor: The ex vivo response was dominated by HLA-C-restricted CMV-specific TCR beta clonotypes, and the single most frequent clonotype in two of eight donors was supplied by these HLA-C-restricted clonotypes. In both this cohort and an independent approximately 400-donor cohort, the cumulative frequency of public TCR beta family members distinguished carriers of CMV infection plus the relevant HLA type.

The TCR comes from a human donor in good health (CMV status not recorded). Some clones in this sample may be carry-over from other donors' samples. The rearranged segments are TRBV28 and TRBJ1-5, with an unclear D gene assignment. Sequencing was performed on cultured CD8+ T cells from PBMCs, taken from culture after CMV antigen stimulation. The CDR3 reads CASRYAGGHQPQHF. The DNA sequence is as follows: TGTGCCAGCAGGTACGCCGGAGGGCATCAGCCCCAGCATTTT.